This TCR beta chain derives from a study of blood T cell repertoires in COVID-19. This table comes from immunoSEQ multiplex PCR, and its TCRdb copy is limited to in-frame clones, with some not included. The sample has hundreds of thousands of clones; over 70% are singletons. This clone has only one observation. This CDR3 has 15 amino acids. Germline V gene sequence: CDR1 MNHEY, CDR2 SVGAGI. J gave up 2 bases and V 5 bases, and 8 bases lay outside the gene matches. This chain connects TRBV6-5 to TRBJ1-1; 7 nucleotides agree with TRBD1. The sequencing sample was made of peripheral blood. The clonotype comes from a woman between 45 and 60 years old with COVID-19, enrolled during active disease. The CDR3 reads CASSLHGTVNTEAFF. The CDR3 nucleotides are TGTGCCAGCAGTCTTCACGGGACAGTAAACACTGAAGCTTTCTTT.